The rows below give T cell receptor beta chains drawn from one sample of a study of T cells in Graves' hyperthyroidism and ophthalmopathy. In TCRdb, the multiplex PCR reads were re-called with MiXCR into one record per CDR3 protein. The data show roughly 700,000 distinct CDR3 sequences, with about 15% seen just once and more than 8.5% held by the top ten. Specimen: blood. The receptors here all came from a woman under 30 with Graves' hyperthyroidism. CDR3s include the opening cysteine and the closing phenylalanine or tryptophan. The D gene is left open where the match is weak. Rows give clone size only sometimes, using once, few, many, or a class for an expanded clone.

D: -
J: TRBJ2-1
V: TRBV7-9
size: -
DNA: TGTGCCAGCAGCTTCGGAACAGTGGATAGTGAGCAGTTCTTC
CDR3: CASSFGTVDSEQFF

D: -
J: TRBJ2-7
V: TRBV20-1
size: -
DNA: TGCAGTGCTAGAGGATCGGGACAGGGCTTAGCGGGGGCATACGAGCAGTACTTC
CDR3: CSARGSGQGLAGAYEQYF

D: TRBD1
J: TRBJ1-6
V: TRBV5-1
size: -
DNA: TGCGCCAGCAGCCAGACAGGGGAATATAATTCACCCCTCCACTTT
CDR3: CASSQTGEYNSPLHF

D: -
J: TRBJ1-5
V: TRBV19
size: few
DNA: TGTGCCAGTAGTATACAAGGGACCGGTGCTAGCAATCAGCCCCAGCATTTT
CDR3: CASSIQGTGASNQPQHF

D: -
J: TRBJ2-1
V: TRBV9
size: many
DNA: TGTGCCAGCAGCGTAGCCGCTAGCTTCAATGAGCAGTTCTTC
CDR3: CASSVAASFNEQFF

D: TRBD1
J: TRBJ1-6
V: TRBV30
size: few
DNA: TGTGCCTGGAGTGCGAGGGACAGCTCCTATAATTCACCCCTCCACTTT
CDR3: CAWSARDSSYNSPLHF

D: -
J: TRBJ1-2
V: TRBV30
size: many
DNA: TGTGCCTGGAGTACCCGGGGGAAGGGCTATGGCTACACCTTC
CDR3: CAWSTRGKGYGYTF

D: -
J: TRBJ1-4
V: TRBV19
size: -
DNA: TGTGCCAGTAGCCTGATCTCAACTAATGAAAAACTGTTTTTT
CDR3: CASSLISTNEKLFF

D: -
J: TRBJ2-6
V: TRBV28
size: many
DNA: TGTGCCAGCAGTATCCCTACCATCTCTGGGGCCAACGTCCTGACTTTC
CDR3: CASSIPTISGANVLTF

D: -
J: TRBJ1-5
V: TRBV6-5
size: -
DNA: TGTGCCAGCAGTTACGGGCTAGGAAATCAGCCCCAGCATTTT
CDR3: CASSYGLGNQPQHF

D: -
J: TRBJ2-7
V: TRBV10-3
size: -
DNA: TGTGCCATCAGTGCACCGAGCTCCTACGAGCAGTACTTC
CDR3: CAISAPSSYEQYF

D: -
J: TRBJ2-1
V: TRBV18
size: many
DNA: TGTGCCAGCTCACCGGGGGCTTCCAATGAGCAGTTCTTC
CDR3: CASSPGASNEQFF

D: TRBD1
J: TRBJ2-7
V: TRBV29-1
size: -
DNA: TGCAGCGTTGACCAATGGGACAGGGGCTCCTACGAGCAGTACTTC
CDR3: CSVDQWDRGSYEQYF

D: TRBD2
J: TRBJ2-4
V: TRBV4-1
size: -
DNA: TGCGCCAGCAGCCATGCCGGGAGGGCCTTAAACATTCAGTACTTC
CDR3: CASSHAGRALNIQYF

D: TRBD1
J: TRBJ1-2
V: TRBV12-3/TRBV12-4
size: -
DNA: TGTGCCAGCAGTTTTCTTTACTGGGACAGGGGCTCCTATGGCTACACCTTC
CDR3: CASSFLYWDRGSYGYTF

D: -
J: TRBJ1-2
V: TRBV6-1
size: few
DNA: TGTGCCAGCAGGACACTGCGGGGGTTTAATGGCTACACCTTC
CDR3: CASRTLRGFNGYTF

D: TRBD1
J: TRBJ1-5
V: TRBV10-3
size: many
DNA: TGTGCCACCGAACGACAGGGAACAAATCAGCCCCAGCATTTT
CDR3: CATERQGTNQPQHF

D: -
J: TRBJ2-2
V: TRBV7-2
size: many
DNA: TGTGCCAGCAGCGATAGTTGGGGAACACTCGCGAACACCGGGGAGCTGTTTTTT
CDR3: CASSDSWGTLANTGELFF

D: -
J: TRBJ2-6
V: TRBV28
size: once
DNA: TGTGCCAGCAGTTGGGCCACTACTGGGGCCAACGTCCTGACTTTC
CDR3: CASSWATTGANVLTF

D: -
J: TRBJ1-5
V: TRBV28
size: -
DNA: TGTGCCAGCAGTGACCCGGGGAATCAGCCCCAGCATTTT
CDR3: CASSDPGNQPQHF

D: -
J: TRBJ2-7
V: TRBV7-2
size: many
DNA: TGTGCCAGCAGCTTATCCGCCAAATACGAGCAGTACTTC
CDR3: CASSLSAKYEQYF

D: -
J: TRBJ2-3
V: TRBV7-9
size: few
DNA: TGTGCCAGCAGCTTGTTCCGGGAAAAGCCGCAGTATTTT
CDR3: CASSLFREKPQYF

D: TRBD2
J: TRBJ2-2
V: TRBV10-3
size: -
DNA: TGTGCCATCAGTGAGAGCGGGACCAACACCGGGGAGCTGTTTTTT
CDR3: CAISESGTNTGELFF

D: -
J: TRBJ2-7
V: TRBV20-1
size: -
DNA: TGCAGTGCCGCTTTGGGCCCCGGGCAGTACTTC
CDR3: CSAALGPGQYF

D: TRBD2
J: TRBJ2-5
V: TRBV12-3/TRBV12-4
size: many
DNA: TGTGCCAGCAGTTTAGGGGTGGGAGGGTACCAAGAGACCCAGTACTTC
CDR3: CASSLGVGGYQETQYF

D: TRBD1
J: TRBJ2-7
V: TRBV12-3/TRBV12-4
size: many
DNA: TGTGCCAGCAGTTTACTGGGGACAGTGATTGCCGAGCAGTACTTC
CDR3: CASSLLGTVIAEQYF

D: -
J: TRBJ2-2
V: TRBV6-1
size: few
DNA: TGTGCCAGCACCCATTCCCCGTTGGGGCGGTCTCCAGTCCGTGGCACCGGGGAGCTGTTTTTT
CDR3: CASTHSPLGRSPVRGTGELFF

D: -
J: TRBJ1-2
V: TRBV28
size: -
DNA: TGTGCCAGCAGTTCCGACATCTATGGCTACACCTTC
CDR3: CASSSDIYGYTF

D: TRBD2
J: TRBJ2-1
V: TRBV5-6
size: many
DNA: TGTGCCAGCAGCGCCTGGGACTACCTCGCCTACAATGAGCAGTTCTTC
CDR3: CASSAWDYLAYNEQFF

D: -
J: TRBJ2-2
V: TRBV24-1
size: few
DNA: TGTGCCACCAATCATGCGAACACCGGGGAGCTGTTTTTT
CDR3: CATNHANTGELFF

D: -
J: TRBJ2-7
V: TRBV13
size: many
DNA: TGTGCCAGCAGCGGCCCCGAGGGGAGTGTCTCCTACGAGCAGTACTTC
CDR3: CASSGPEGSVSYEQYF

D: TRBD1
J: TRBJ2-7
V: TRBV10-3
size: many
DNA: TGTGCCATCAGCCCCGACAGGGTTGGGACCTACGAGCAGTACTTC
CDR3: CAISPDRVGTYEQYF

D: -
J: TRBJ2-7
V: TRBV20-1
size: many
DNA: TGCAGTGCTAGGTACAGTCCCTCCTACGAGCAGTACTTC
CDR3: CSARYSPSYEQYF

D: TRBD2
J: TRBJ2-1
V: TRBV20-1
size: few
DNA: TGCAGTGCTCCAATGTCACCGGGACTAGCGCGGACGGTCCCCTACAATGAGCAGTTCTTC
CDR3: CSAPMSPGLARTVPYNEQFF

D: TRBD1
J: TRBJ1-2
V: TRBV30
size: many
DNA: TGTGCCTGGAGTTGGAGGGGGCAAGGCTACACCTTC
CDR3: CAWSWRGQGYTF

D: TRBD1
J: TRBJ1-2
V: TRBV6-1
size: many
DNA: TGTGCCAGCAGGCCGACAGGGACTAACTATGGCTACACCTTC
CDR3: CASRPTGTNYGYTF

D: -
J: TRBJ2-1
V: TRBV12-3/TRBV12-4
size: -
DNA: TGTGCCAGCAGTTTAGCGGGACTGGACTACAATGAGCAGTTCTTC
CDR3: CASSLAGLDYNEQFF

D: -
J: TRBJ1-2
V: TRBV19
size: -
DNA: TGTGCCAGTAGTAGTGAACCCTACATTGAAAAGGGTGGCTACACCTTC
CDR3: CASSSEPYIEKGGYTF